The T cell receptor beta chain under discussion was sequenced for a study of blood T cells in healthy people across ages. This clonotype was seen a few times. What it binds is not known. Samples had at least 6.5 million PBMCs isolated from them. Total RNA extraction produced at least 6 micrograms (per sample) for the study. Study-wide findings and caveats: As naive T cell percentage varied, TCR beta diversity correlated strongly with it.

The authors ran a second PCR of about 7 to 11 cycles using a sample-barcoded 5' primer and a J-beta primer mix. Carrying 12 random nucleotides, a template-switch adaptor labeled each individual cDNA molecule. MiXCR, applied by TCRdb to the 5' RACE reads, yields one record per CDR3 protein. The table shows over 1,500,000 distinct CDR3 sequences, with less than 50% occurring only once. V shed 5 bases and J 0 bases; nucleotides not matched to a gene: 3. Germline V gene sequence: CDR1 MDHEN, CDR2 SYDVKM. This CDR3 has 15 amino acids. The TCR originated in a woman aged 40 to 50 in good health. Sequencing was carried out using blood. The rearrangement links TRBV28 to TRBJ2-1; the match to TRBD2 covers 8 bases. The CDR3 loop reads CASSSGGFSYNEQFF. CDR3 nucleotide sequence: TGTGCCAGCAGTAGCGGGGGTTTCTCCTACAATGAGCAGTTCTTC.